This TCR beta chain was identified during a study of early T cells in non-severe SARS-CoV-2 infection. Study in general: The input, bulk RNA from unsorted whole blood, was sequenced, and chains were unpaired.

This clonotype was found a few times. TCRdb re-analysed the 5' RACE reads in MiXCR, keeping a single row per CDR3 protein. The data show approximately 98,000 distinct CDR3 sequences, roughly 12% seen once. The germline V gene has CDR1 SGHNT and CDR2 YYREEE (reference sequence). The CDR3 length is 15 residues. After removal of 0 bases from V and 6 bases from J, the junction contained 3 bases not matched to a gene. This sequence originates from an adult who was a healthcare worker with PCR-confirmed SARS-CoV-2 infection or an uninfected control (not recorded which). Specimen: whole blood. The chain is built from TRBV5-4 and TRBJ1-1; TRBD1 aligns across 12 bases. The CDR3 coding sequence is TGTGCCAGCAGCTTGGGGGACAGGGGGCGGGCTGAAGCTTTCTTT. Translation gives CASSLGDRGRAEAFF.